This T cell receptor (beta chain) was recovered during a study of beta chain features in type 1 diabetes. Heparinised blood was drawn once per donor, averaging about 116 mL. Sorting based on CD45RO/CCR7/CD25/CD127/CD95/CD27 separated CD4+ naive, central memory, regulatory and stem cell-like memory cells. Findings and limits, study-wide: Within each of all four CD4+ subsets, Type 1 diabetes patients had TCRB CDR3s that were moderately but significantly shorter.

The isolated RNA, all of it, was reverse transcribed, so expressed TCRB transcripts were what got sequenced. Assay: immunoSEQ multiplex PCR; the TCRdb copy retains only in-frame clones and omits some. In the table there are hundreds of thousands of clones, roughly 30% of which are singletons. Germline V gene lookup returns CDR1 SGHRS and CDR2 YFSETQ. The CDR3 runs 11 residues. The V gene lost 0 bases and the J gene lost 8 bases, with 5 bases spanning the gap. A note on this clone: The target antigen is unknown. The same CDR3 also results from other DNA sequences found in this sample.

What was sequenced was naive CD4+ T cells from blood. This TCR was sampled from a man aged 18 to 35 in good health. The chain is built from TRBV5-1 and TRBJ1-1; D gene ambiguous. As DNA, the CDR3 is TGCGCCAGCAGCTTGGGGCCCGAAGCTTTCTTT. As protein: CASSLGPEAFF. Using reference TRBV5-1 and TRBJ1-1 for the parts outside the CDR3, the full variable domain is KAGVTQTPRYLIKTRGQQVTLSCSPISGHRSVSWYQQTPGQGLQFLFEYFSETQRNKGNFPGRFSGRQFSNSRSEMNVSTLELGDSALYLCASSLGPEAFFGQGTRLTVV.